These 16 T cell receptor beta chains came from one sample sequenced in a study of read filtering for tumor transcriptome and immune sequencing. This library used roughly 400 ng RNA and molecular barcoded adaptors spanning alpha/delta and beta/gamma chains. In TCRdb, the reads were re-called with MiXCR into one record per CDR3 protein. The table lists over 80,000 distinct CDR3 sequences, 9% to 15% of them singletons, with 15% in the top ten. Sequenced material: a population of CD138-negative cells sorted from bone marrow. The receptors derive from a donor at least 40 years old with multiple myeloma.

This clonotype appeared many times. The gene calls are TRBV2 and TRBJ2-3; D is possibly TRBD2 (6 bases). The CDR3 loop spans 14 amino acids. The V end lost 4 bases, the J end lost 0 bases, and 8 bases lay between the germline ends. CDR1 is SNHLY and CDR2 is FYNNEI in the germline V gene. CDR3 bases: TGTGCCAGCAGTGTAGGGAGGAGCACAGATACGCAGTATTTT. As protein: CASSVGRSTDTQYF.

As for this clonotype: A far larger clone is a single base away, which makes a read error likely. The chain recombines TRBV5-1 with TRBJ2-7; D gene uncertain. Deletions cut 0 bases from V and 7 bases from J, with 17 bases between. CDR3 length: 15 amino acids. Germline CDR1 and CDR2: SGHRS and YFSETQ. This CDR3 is CASSLGPETYNEQYF. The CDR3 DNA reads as TGCGCCAGCAGCTTGGGTCCGGAGACCTACAATGAGCAGTACTTC.

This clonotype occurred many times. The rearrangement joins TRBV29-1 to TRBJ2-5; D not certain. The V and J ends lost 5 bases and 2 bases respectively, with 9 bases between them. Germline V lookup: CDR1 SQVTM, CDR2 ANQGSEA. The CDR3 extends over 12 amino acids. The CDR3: CSVFRAQETQYF. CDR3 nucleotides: TGCAGCGTTTTTAGGGCTCAAGAGACCCAGTACTTC.

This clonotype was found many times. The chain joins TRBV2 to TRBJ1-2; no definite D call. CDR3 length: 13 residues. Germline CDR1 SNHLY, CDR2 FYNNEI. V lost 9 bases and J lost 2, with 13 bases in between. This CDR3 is CASEETENYGYTF. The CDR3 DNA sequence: TGTGCCAGTGAAGAGACGGAAAACTATGGCTACACCTTC.

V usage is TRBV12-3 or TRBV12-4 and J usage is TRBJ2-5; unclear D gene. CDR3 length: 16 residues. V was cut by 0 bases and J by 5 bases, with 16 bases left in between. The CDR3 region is CASSLAWLGPVETQYF. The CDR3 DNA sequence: TGTGCCAGCAGTTTAGCGTGGTTGGGCCCTGTTGAGACCCAGTACTTC.

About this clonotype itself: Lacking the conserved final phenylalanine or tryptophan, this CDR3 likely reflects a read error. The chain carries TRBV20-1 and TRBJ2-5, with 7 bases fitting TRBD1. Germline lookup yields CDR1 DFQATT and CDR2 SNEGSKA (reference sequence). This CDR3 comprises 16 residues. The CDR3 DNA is TGCAGCGCTAGAGATAGGTCGACAGGGCTTCAAGAGACCCAGTACTCC. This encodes CSARDRSTGLQETQYS.

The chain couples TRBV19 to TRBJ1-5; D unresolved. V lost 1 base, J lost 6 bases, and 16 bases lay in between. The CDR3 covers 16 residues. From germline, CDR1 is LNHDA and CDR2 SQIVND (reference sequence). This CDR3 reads CASSIGWQIYSQPQHF. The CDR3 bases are TGTGCCAGTAGTATAGGTTGGCAGATCTACAGTCAGCCCCAGCATTTT.

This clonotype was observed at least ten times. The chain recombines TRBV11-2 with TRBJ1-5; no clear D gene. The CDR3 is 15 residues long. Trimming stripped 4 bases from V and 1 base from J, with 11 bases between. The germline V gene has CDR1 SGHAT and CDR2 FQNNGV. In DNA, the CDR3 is TGTGCCAGCAGCTCGGATTTAGACAGCAATCAGCCCCAGCATTTT. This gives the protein CASSSDLDSNQPQHF. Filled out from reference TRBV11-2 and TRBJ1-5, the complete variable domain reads EAGVAQSPRYKIIEKRQSVAFWCNPISGHATLYWYQQILGQGPKLLIQFQNNGVVDDSQLPKDRFSAERLKGVDSTLKIQPAKLEDSAVYLCASSSDLDSNQPQHFGDGTRLSIL.

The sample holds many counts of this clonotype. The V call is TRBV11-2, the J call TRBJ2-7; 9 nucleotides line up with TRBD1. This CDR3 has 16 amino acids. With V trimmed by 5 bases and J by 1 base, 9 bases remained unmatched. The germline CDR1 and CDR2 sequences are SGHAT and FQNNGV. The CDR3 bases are TGTGCCAGCAGCATGTCTGGGACAGGGCTATCCTACGAGCAGTACTTC. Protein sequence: CASSMSGTGLSYEQYF.

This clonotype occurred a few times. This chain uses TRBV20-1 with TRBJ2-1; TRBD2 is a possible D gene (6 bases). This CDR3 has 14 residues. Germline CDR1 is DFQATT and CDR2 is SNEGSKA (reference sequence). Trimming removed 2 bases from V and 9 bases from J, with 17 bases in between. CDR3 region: CSARRWGVGGEQFF. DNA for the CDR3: TGCAGTGCTAGACGGTGGGGTGTGGGGGGTGAGCAGTTCTTC.

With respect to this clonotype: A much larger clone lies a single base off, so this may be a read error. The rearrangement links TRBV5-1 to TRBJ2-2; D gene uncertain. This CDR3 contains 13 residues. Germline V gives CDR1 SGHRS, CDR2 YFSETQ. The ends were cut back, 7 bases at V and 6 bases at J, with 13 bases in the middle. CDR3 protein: CASRSPGAGELFF. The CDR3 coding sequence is TGCGCCAGCCGCTCCCCAGGTGCCGGGGAGCTGTTTTTT.

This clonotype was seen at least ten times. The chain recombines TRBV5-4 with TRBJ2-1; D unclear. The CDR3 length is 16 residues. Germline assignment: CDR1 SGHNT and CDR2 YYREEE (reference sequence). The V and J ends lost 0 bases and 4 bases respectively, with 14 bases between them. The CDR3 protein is CASSLASVTIYNEQFF. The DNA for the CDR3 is TGTGCCAGCAGCTTGGCCTCAGTGACAATTTACAATGAGCAGTTCTTC.

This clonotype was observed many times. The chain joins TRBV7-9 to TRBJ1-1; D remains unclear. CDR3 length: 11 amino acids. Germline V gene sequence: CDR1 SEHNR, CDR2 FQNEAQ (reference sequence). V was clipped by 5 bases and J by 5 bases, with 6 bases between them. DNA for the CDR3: TGTGCCAGCAGCCCGAGGACTGAAGCTTTCTTT. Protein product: CASSPRTEAFF.

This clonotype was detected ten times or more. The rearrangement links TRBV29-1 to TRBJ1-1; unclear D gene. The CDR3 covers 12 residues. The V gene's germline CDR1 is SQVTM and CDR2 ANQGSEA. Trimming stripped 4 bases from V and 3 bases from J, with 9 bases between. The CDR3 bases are TGCAGCGTTGCCCAGCGGGACACTGAAGCTTTCTTT. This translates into CSVAQRDTEAFF. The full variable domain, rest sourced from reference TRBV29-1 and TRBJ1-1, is SAVISQKPSRDICQRGTSLTIQCQVDSQVTMMFWYRQQPGQSLTLIATANQGSEATYESGFVIDKFPISRPNLTFSTLTVSNMSPEDSSIYLCSVAQRDTEAFFGQGTRLTVV.

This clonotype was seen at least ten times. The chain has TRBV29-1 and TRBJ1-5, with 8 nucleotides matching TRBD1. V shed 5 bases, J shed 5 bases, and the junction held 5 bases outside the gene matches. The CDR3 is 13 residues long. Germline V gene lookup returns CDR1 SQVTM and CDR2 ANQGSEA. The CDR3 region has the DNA TGCAGCGTTCGGACAGGGTTCGATCAGCCCCAGCATTTT. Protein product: CSVRTGFDQPQHF.

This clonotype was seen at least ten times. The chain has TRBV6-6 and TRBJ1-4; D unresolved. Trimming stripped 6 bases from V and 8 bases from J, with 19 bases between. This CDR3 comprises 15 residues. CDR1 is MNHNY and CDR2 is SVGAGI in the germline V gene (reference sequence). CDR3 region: CASRRGPGGYEKLFF. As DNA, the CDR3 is TGTGCCAGCAGACGAGGGCCGGGAGGATACGAAAAACTGTTTTTT.